The source of this TCR beta chain is a study of shared clonotypes between healthy human individuals (dated by TCRdb to 2020 to 2022). Regarding the research as a whole: The cohort included a few men and a couple of women between 18 and 49 years of age. Blood TCR repertoires of about 5 healthy adults were deeply sequenced to estimate repertoire size and the extent of clonotype sharing between individuals. To increase sequencing depth and limit assay-specific biases, different laboratories used diverse techniques to prepare libraries and sequence TCR repertoires. Each donor's leukapheresis produced roughly between roughly 0.94 and 9.5 billion PBMCs.

A remark on this clone: What this receptor recognizes is not known. A read error is the likely source, as a far larger clone sits one nucleotide away. This sample also contains other DNA sequences that code for the same CDR3.

Relative to germline, V is 2 bases shorter and J is 6 bases shorter, with 14 bases between their ends. The germline V gene (reference sequence) yields SSHAT for CDR1 and FNYEAQ for CDR2. Including cysteine and phenylalanine, the CDR3 has 14 amino acids. Kept here is only the CDR3 DNA, which spans 42 bases and is read in frame from base 1. Using the deep immunoSEQ assay, multiplex PCR amplified TCR CDR3 regions from genomic DNA. Genomic DNA extracted from each cell subset was distributed evenly over all wells of several immunoSEQ 96-well plates, and each plate served as one replicate. For unsorted PBMC, about 300 ng of genomic DNA, equivalent to 30,000 to 35,000 T cell genomes, went into each replicate PCR. Ten immunoSEQ deep assay plates were used to sequence unsorted PBMC genomic DNA. The purified libraries were quantified using a Qubit 3.0 fluorometer, sized with a Bioanalyzer 2100, and then quantified again using the KAPA Library Quantification kit. Every immunoSEQ 96-well plate was sequenced on a separate single-read 150-cycle Illumina NextSeq 550 flow cell. Per the original workflow: The immunoSEQ output contained only junctional sequences without quality scores, so filtering could not match that applied to full-length reads. To assign V/J genes and CDR3, sequences were annotated against IMGT germline references using PyIR, a Python wrapper for IgBLAST v1.9. Any read was removed if the V/J assignment was weak (E-value above 1e-6), the CDR3 was missing, or the read contained stop codons, out-of-frame junctions, or ambiguous translated residues. A V3J clonotype was defined by an identical inferred V gene, J gene, and CDR3 amino acid sequence. Percentage overlap between repertoires was calculated by dividing the number of shared unique clonotypes by the size of the smaller repertoire. RTK rarefaction, the Chao1 estimator, and Recon v2.1 estimates of unobserved clonotypes were used to assess repertoire richness. This is the immuneACCESS table as TCRdb keeps it, with only in-frame sequences that have V and J called. A part of the clones is gone; compared with another copy, unresolved V genes explain less than half, and the rest is unexplained. The V and J calls and the clone size are those of that table, but D and trimming were determined from the DNA. For this sample the table gives about 460,000 clones, of which 60% to 80% were detected only once. Jointly, the top ten make up more than 10% of the sample.

Healthy HIV-negative adults with no recently reported acute infections or vaccinations were included as donors. Only Caucasian adults living in Nashville, Tennessee, USA were represented among the donors. For unsorted samples, some 90 million PBMCs were counted, and genomic DNA was extracted using the QIAamp DNA Blood Mini kit. Blood was collected by leukapheresis, and PBMCs were isolated by Ficoll-Histopaque density gradient centrifugation and then cryopreserved in liquid nitrogen vapor phase. Overall study results and their limits: Pairwise subsampling indicated that sequencing depth was expected to affect the degree of clonotype sharing among donors. Sampling was limited to blood, and TCR repertoires in tissue likely differ from TCR repertoires in blood. The genetic and exposure-history diversity represented was limited by the small number of donors.

This TCR was recovered from a woman aged 40 to 50 in good health. Some clones in this sample may be carry-over from other donors' samples. Recombination joined TRBV7-7 with TRBJ2-7; the D segment could be TRBD2, given 5 matching bases. The sequenced material came from PBMCs. The DNA is as follows: TGTGCCAGCAGCTTACAGCCGGGGTCGAGCGAGCAGTACTTC. The translation is CASSLQPGSSEQYF.